Each of the 16 T cell receptor beta chains below was sequenced from the same sample in a study of shared clonotypes between healthy human individuals. TCRdb keeps only in-frame clones here, not all; method: immunoSEQ multiplex PCR. The sample records around 200,000 clones, 66% being singletons. The sample taken for sequencing was memory CD4+ T cells sorted from blood. Subset denoted: CD45RA-negative fraction. Receptors originate from a young man in good health.

This chain links TRBV10-2 with TRBJ2-1; D not resolved. In germline, CDR1 is WSHSY, CDR2 SAAADI. The V and J ends lost 6 bases and 10 bases respectively, with 13 bases between them. The CDR3 is 12 residues long. CDR3 residues: CASRAPLREQFF. CDR3 in DNA: TGCGCCAGCAGGGCCCCCCTACGGGAGCAGTTCTTC.

The chain is built from TRBV27 and TRBJ1-2, with a tentative D call TRBD1 (6 bases). Germline CDR1 and CDR2: MNHEY and SMNVEV (reference sequence). V lost 3 bases to trimming and J lost 5 bases, with 13 bases between them. This CDR3 has 14 residues. In nucleotides, the CDR3 is TGTGCCAGCAGTTTGTCAGGGGTGGGGTATGGCTACACCTTC. It translates to CASSLSGVGYGYTF.

The V gene is TRBV15, the J gene TRBJ1-2; 9 bases line up with TRBD1. The CDR3 is 15 residues long. Per the germline V gene, CDR1 is LNHNV and CDR2 is YYDKDF (reference sequence). After removal of 0 bases from V and 5 bases from J, the junction contained 4 bases not matched to a gene. The CDR3 is CATSRDRTGDYGYTF. In DNA form, the CDR3 reads TGTGCCACCAGCAGAGATCGGACAGGGGATTATGGCTACACCTTC. The variable domain in full, completed from reference TRBV15 and TRBJ1-2, reads DAMVIQNPRYQVTQFGKPVTLSCSQTLNHNVMYWYQQKSSQAPKLLFHYYDKDFNNEADTPDNFQSRRPNTSFCFLDIRSPGLGDTAMYLCATSRDRTGDYGYTFGSGTRLTVV.

The V call is TRBV4-3, the J call TRBJ2-3, with 8 bases fitting TRBD1. Per the germline V gene, CDR1 is LGHNA and CDR2 is YSLEER. V lost 1 base to trimming and J lost 6 bases; unmatched junction nucleotides: 21. The CDR3 spans 20 residues. The CDR3 nucleotides read TGCGCCAGCAGCCAAGCCGGTTATAGGACAGGGTATGGCTCAGGGGATACGCAGTATTTT. Translating gives CASSQAGYRTGYGSGDTQYF.

With regard to this clone: This sequence may be a read error, since a much larger clone differs from it by one base. The CDR3 DNA follows: TGTGCCAGCAGCTTAACGGACACCGGGGAGCTGTTTTTT. This codes for CASSLTDTGELFF. The chain uses TRBV7-2 and TRBJ2-2; no clear D gene. The V gene's germline CDR1 is SGHTA and CDR2 FQGNSA. CDR3 length equals 13 residues. Trimming took off 2 bases at V and 3 bases at J, with 4 bases between the two ends.

This clone was seen a handful of times. Written as DNA, the CDR3 is TGCGCCAGCAGCTATTTGGACAGGTCCATGGTCACCGGGGAGCTGTTTTTT. Its protein is CASSYLDRSMVTGELFF. The gene calls are TRBV5-1 and TRBJ2-2; 7 nucleotides agree with TRBD1. With V trimmed by 3 bases and J by 4 bases, 12 bases remained unmatched. CDR3 length: 17 amino acids. Germline assignment: CDR1 SGHRS and CDR2 YFSETQ.

CDR3 bases: TGTGCCAGCACCTCTAGCGTTAGCTCCTACAATGAGCAGTTCTTC. Protein product: CASTSSVSSYNEQFF. The rearrangement joins TRBV7-2 to TRBJ2-1; maybe TRBD2 (6 bases). Germline V gene lookup returns CDR1 SGHTA and CDR2 FQGNSA. The CDR3 is 15 residues long. Trimming removed 7 bases from V and 0 bases from J, with 13 bases in between.

The chain couples TRBV18 to TRBJ1-2, with a tentative D call TRBD1 (6 bases). V shed 3 bases and J shed 4 bases, with 15 bases lying between them. The length of the CDR3 is 15 residues. The germline CDR1 and CDR2 sequences are KGHSH and LQKENI. The CDR3 DNA follows: TGTGCCAGCTCACCCGCGGACGGACAGCTCTATGGCTACACCTTC. Encoded protein: CASSPADGQLYGYTF.

This clone was found once. V and J are TRBV5-1 and TRBJ2-1; the match to TRBD2 covers 9 bases. Germline loops: CDR1 SGHRS, CDR2 YFSETQ. The CDR3 is 22 residues long. After removal of 1 base from V and 1 base from J, the junction contained 21 bases not matched to a gene. CDR3 DNA: TGCGCCAGCAGCTTGCGACAGGGCAGTACTAGCGGGCACGTGGGGTCCTACAATGAGCAGTTCTTC. Translated: CASSLRQGSTSGHVGSYNEQFF.

The chain has TRBV18 and TRBJ1-1, with TRBD1 matching 7 bases. Germline V lookup: CDR1 KGHSH, CDR2 LQKENI. This CDR3 is 15 amino acids long. The ends lost 3 bases at V and 4 bases at J; junction bases unmatched: 8. The CDR3 reads CASSPRGLGSTEAFF. The CDR3, as DNA: TGTGCCAGCTCACCCAGGGGGTTGGGGTCCACTGAAGCTTTCTTT.

The chain links TRBV5-4 to TRBJ2-7; 8 bases are a match to TRBD2. This CDR3 region has 13 residues. Germline CDR1 SGHNT, CDR2 YYREEE (reference sequence). After removal of 6 bases from V and 2 bases from J, the junction contained 4 bases not matched to a gene. The CDR3 coding sequence is TGTGCCAGCAACCTCGGGAGGGCCTACGAGCAGTACTTC. This translates into CASNLGRAYEQYF.

This clone was seen just once. This rearrangement joins TRBV5-1 to TRBJ1-1; no firm D call. Trimming pared 6 bases from V and 1 base from J, leaving 10 bases between. Germline V CDR1 and CDR2: SGHRS, YFSETQ. CDR3 length: 13 residues. CDR3 region: CASMARPNTEAFF. In DNA form, the CDR3 reads TGCGCCAGCATGGCCAGACCGAACACTGAAGCTTTCTTT. Full variable domain (outside the CDR3, taken from reference TRBV5-1 and TRBJ1-1): KAGVTQTPRYLIKTRGQQVTLSCSPISGHRSVSWYQQTPGQGLQFLFEYFSETQRNKGNFPGRFSGRQFSNSRSEMNVSTLELGDSALYLCASMARPNTEAFFGQGTRLTVV.

V is TRBV5-1 and J is TRBJ1-2; TRBD1 matches at 9 bases. The CDR3 loop spans 15 amino acids. Unmatched junction bases numbered 9, after V lost 4 bases and J lost 5 bases. The germline gives CDR1 SGHRS, CDR2 YFSETQ. CDR3 sequence: CASSRTGADLYGYTF. The CDR3, as DNA: TGCGCCAGCAGCCGGACAGGGGCCGATCTTTATGGCTACACCTTC.

The chain carries TRBV2 and TRBJ1-4; D is possibly TRBD1 (6 bases). This CDR3 spans 14 amino acids. Between the trimmed V and J ends, which lost 4 bases and 4 bases, there was a span of 10 bases. Germline CDR1 SNHLY, CDR2 FYNNEI. Here the CDR3 DNA reads TGTGCCAGCAGTGTTGGACAGCGTAATGAAAAACTGTTTTTT. Its translation is CASSVGQRNEKLFF.

The V gene is TRBV7-8, the J gene TRBJ1-5; possibly TRBD1 for D (6 bases). Trimming cost V 5 bases and J 3 bases, with 17 bases left between them. The CDR3 is made up of 16 amino acids. Per the germline V gene, CDR1 is SGHVS and CDR2 is FQNEAQ. The CDR3 DNA reads TGTGCCAGCAGCCCGAGTCACAGGGTACCCAATCAGCCCCAGCATTTT. Translation gives CASSPSHRVPNQPQHF.

The J gene is TRBJ1-1, the V gene TRBV2, with D perhaps matching TRBD1 (6 bases). CDR1 SNHLY and CDR2 FYNNEI come from the germline V gene. The CDR3 totals 15 residues. Trimming stripped 7 bases from V and 5 bases from J, with 20 bases between. The CDR3 loop reads CASIEATGFFTEAFF. DNA for the CDR3: TGTGCCAGCATCGAAGCTACAGGGTTCTTTACTGAAGCTTTCTTT.